The clone carrying this T cell receptor beta chain has just a few counts. Its antigen is still unknown. V shed 3 bases and J shed 2 bases, with 5 bases lying between them. This CDR3 region has 14 residues. CDR1 is MNHNS and CDR2 is SASEGT in the germline V gene. The data stem from a study of T-cell reconstitution after alpha-beta-depleted transplantation in children. Study results and limitations: Newly produced T cells mostly provided counts and TCRbeta diversity after one year, as hyperexpanded clones declined. Surviving thymic progenitors and recipient T cells were the source of high TCRbeta diversity at day 60 in some patients. The origin of alpha-beta T cells about two months after transplant was reportedly several hundred expanded graft clones.

Unique molecular identifiers were used in preparing the TCRbeta library. TCRdb re-called the PCR reads through MiXCR, storing one row per CDR3 protein. Of fewer than 350,000 distinct CDR3 sequences detected, about a tenth appear once; the ten largest clones hold over 6%. This specimen was PBMCs, taken before TCRalphabeta/CD19-depleted stem cell transplant. The clonotype comes from a boy less than two years old with acute myeloid leukemia, due to receive a stem cell transplant. The J gene is TRBJ2-6, the V gene TRBV6-1, with D maybe TRBD1 (5 bases). The CDR3 bases are TGTGCCAGCAGTGACAGGGCTGGGGCCAACGTCCTGACTTTC. This codes for CASSDRAGANVLTF.